Following are 4 T cell receptor beta chains from one sample sequenced in a study of T cells in Graves' hyperthyroidism and ophthalmopathy. Amplification of TCR beta CDR3 regions used RNA as the template. First-round RT-PCR with HTBI primers amplified the TCR CDR3 region. Via MiXCR, TCRdb re-called the multiplex PCR reads, giving one row per CDR3 protein. The sample shows approximately 200,000 distinct CDR3 sequences, about 18% of them seen only once. The sample consisted of blood. The receptors originated from a man aged 35 to 55 with Graves' hyperthyroidism.

V usage is TRBV25-1 and J usage is TRBJ1-1; a possible D gene is TRBD1 (6 bases). This CDR3 is built from 15 residues. From germline, CDR1 is MGHDK and CDR2 SYGVNS. Trimming stripped 4 bases from V and 4 bases from J, with 16 bases between. The CDR3 sequence is CASSVGGAAFTEAFF. The CDR3 DNA reads TGTGCCAGCAGTGTAGGGGGGGCAGCTTTCACTGAAGCTTTCTTT. The variable domain in full, completed from reference TRBV25-1 and TRBJ1-1, reads EADIYQTPRYLVIGTGKKITLECSQTMGHDKMYWYQQDPGMELHLIHYSYGVNSTEKGDLSSESTVSRIRTEHFPLTLESARPSHTSQYLCASSVGGAAFTEAFFGQGTRLTVV.

This clonotype was counted at least ten times. This chain joins TRBV11-1 and TRBJ1-1, with 10 bases identical to TRBD1. CDR1 and CDR2 (germline): SGHAT, FQDESV (reference sequence). V lost 2 bases, J lost 5 bases, and 2 bases stayed unmatched. The CDR3 consists of 14 residues. CDR3 loop: CASSLPGQGTEAFF. In DNA form, the CDR3 reads TGTGCCAGCAGCTTACCGGGACAGGGGACTGAAGCTTTCTTT.

This clonotype came up a few times. The chain joins TRBV5-1 to TRBJ2-7; D is undetermined. The germline gives CDR1 SGHRS, CDR2 YFSETQ. V was trimmed by 0 bases and J by 2 bases, leaving 15 bases between them. This CDR3 has 16 amino acids. CDR3 loop: CASSLDASTYPYEQYF. In nucleotides, the CDR3 is TGCGCCAGCAGCTTGGATGCCAGCACCTATCCCTACGAGCAGTACTTC. The full variable domain, with the rest looked up from reference TRBV5-1 and TRBJ2-7, is KAGVTQTPRYLIKTRGQQVTLSCSPISGHRSVSWYQQTPGQGLQFLFEYFSETQRNKGNFPGRFSGRQFSNSRSEMNVSTLELGDSALYLCASSLDASTYPYEQYFGPGTRLTVT.

V and J are TRBV12-3 or TRBV12-4 and TRBJ1-1; unclear D gene. Trimming stripped 6 bases from V and 3 bases from J, with 11 bases between. The CDR3 runs 13 residues. CDR3 region: CASSLNEDTEAFF. The DNA for the CDR3 is TGTGCCAGCAGCCTTAATGAGGACACTGAAGCTTTCTTT.